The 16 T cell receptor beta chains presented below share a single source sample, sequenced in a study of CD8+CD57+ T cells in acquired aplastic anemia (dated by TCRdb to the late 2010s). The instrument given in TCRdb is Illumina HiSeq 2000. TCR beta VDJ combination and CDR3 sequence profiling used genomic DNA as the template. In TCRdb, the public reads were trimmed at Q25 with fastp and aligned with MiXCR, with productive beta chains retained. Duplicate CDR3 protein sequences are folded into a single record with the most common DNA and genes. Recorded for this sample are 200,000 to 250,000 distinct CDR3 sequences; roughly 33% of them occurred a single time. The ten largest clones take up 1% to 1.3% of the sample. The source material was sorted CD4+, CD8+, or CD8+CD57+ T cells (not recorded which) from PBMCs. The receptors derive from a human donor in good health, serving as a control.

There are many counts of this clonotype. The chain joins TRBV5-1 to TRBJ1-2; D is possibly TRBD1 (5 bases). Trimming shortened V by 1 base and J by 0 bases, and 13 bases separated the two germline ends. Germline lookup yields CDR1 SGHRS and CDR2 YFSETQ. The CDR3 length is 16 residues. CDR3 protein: CASSLNTGYTNYGYTF. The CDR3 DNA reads TGCGCCAGCAGCTTGAACACAGGCTACACTAACTATGGCTACACCTTC. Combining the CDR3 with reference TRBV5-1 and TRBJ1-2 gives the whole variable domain KAGVTQTPRYLIKTRGQQVTLSCSPISGHRSVSWYQQTPGQGLQFLFEYFSETQRNKGNFPGRFSGRQFSNSRSEMNVSTLELGDSALYLCASSLNTGYTNYGYTFGSGTRLTVV.

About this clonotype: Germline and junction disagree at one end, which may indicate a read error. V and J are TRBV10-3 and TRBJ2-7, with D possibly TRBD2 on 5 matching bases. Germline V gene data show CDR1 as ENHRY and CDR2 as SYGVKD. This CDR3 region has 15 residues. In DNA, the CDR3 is TGTGCCATCAGTGAGTGGTTGGCAAGGTCCGGGGAGCTGTACTTC. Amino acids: CAISEWLARSGELYF.

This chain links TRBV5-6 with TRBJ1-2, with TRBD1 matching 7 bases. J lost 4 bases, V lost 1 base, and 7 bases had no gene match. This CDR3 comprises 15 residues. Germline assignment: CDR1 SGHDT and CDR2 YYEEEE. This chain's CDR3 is CASSLRQGGIYGYTF. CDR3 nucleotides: TGTGCCAGCAGCTTGAGGCAGGGGGGGATCTATGGCTACACCTTC.

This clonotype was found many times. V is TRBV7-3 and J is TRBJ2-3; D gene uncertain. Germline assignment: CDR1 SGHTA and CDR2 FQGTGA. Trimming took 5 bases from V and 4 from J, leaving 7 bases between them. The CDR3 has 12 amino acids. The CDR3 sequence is CASSASPDTQYF. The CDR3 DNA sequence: TGTGCCAGCAGCGCCTCCCCAGATACGCAGTATTTT. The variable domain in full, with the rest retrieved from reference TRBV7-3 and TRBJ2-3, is GAGVSQTPSNKVTEKGKYVELRCDPISGHTALYWYRQSLGQGPEFLIYFQGTGAADDSGLPNDRFFAVRPEGSVSTLKIQRTERGDSAVYLCASSASPDTQYFGPGTRLTVL.

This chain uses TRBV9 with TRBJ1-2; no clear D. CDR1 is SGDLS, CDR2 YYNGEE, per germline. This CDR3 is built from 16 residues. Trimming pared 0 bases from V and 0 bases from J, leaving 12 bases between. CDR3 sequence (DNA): TGTGCCAGCAGCGTAGAATCCTCCGTACCTAACTATGGCTACACCTTC. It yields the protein CASSVESSVPNYGYTF. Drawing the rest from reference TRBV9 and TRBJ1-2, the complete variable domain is DSGVTQTPKHLITATGQRVTLRCSPRSGDLSVYWYQQSLDQGLQFLIQYYNGEERAKGNILERFSAQQFPDLHSELNLSSLELGDSALYFCASSVESSVPNYGYTFGSGTRLTVV.

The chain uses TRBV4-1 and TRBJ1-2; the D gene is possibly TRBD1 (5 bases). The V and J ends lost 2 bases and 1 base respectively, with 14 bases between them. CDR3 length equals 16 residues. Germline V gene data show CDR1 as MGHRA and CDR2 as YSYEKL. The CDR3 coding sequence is TGCGCCAGCAGCCAACCGGAACGGGGCTTTAACTATGGCTACACCTTC. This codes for CASSQPERGFNYGYTF.

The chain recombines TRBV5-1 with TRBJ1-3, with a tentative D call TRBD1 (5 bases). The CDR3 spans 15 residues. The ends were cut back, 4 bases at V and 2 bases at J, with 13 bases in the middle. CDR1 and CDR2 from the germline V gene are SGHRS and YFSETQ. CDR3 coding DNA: TGCGCCAGCAGCCCCGGGGCAGCGGCTGGAAACACCATATATTTT. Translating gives CASSPGAAAGNTIYF.

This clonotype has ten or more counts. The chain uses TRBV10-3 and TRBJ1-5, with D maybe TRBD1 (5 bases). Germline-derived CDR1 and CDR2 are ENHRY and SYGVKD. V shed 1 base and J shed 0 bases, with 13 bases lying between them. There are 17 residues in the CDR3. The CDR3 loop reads CAISEFLGLYSNQPQHF. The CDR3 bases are TGTGCCATCAGTGAGTTCCTGGGACTTTATAGCAATCAGCCCCAGCATTTT.

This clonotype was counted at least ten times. The chain's CDR3 is CASSRQPSGNTIYF. The CDR3 nucleotides read TGTGCCAGCAGTCGACAGCCTTCTGGAAACACCATATATTTT. This chain joins TRBV6-1 and TRBJ1-3; perhaps TRBD1 as D (5 bases). The CDR3 is 14 amino acids. Trimming stripped 5 bases from V and 1 base from J, with 9 bases between. CDR1 and CDR2 (germline): MNHNS, SASEGT.

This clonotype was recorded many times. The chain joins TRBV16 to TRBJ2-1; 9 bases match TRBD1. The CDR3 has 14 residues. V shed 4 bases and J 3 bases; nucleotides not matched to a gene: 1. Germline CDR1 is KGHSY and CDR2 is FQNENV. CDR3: CASSRDRDYNEQFF. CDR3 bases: TGTGCCAGCAGCCGGGACAGGGACTACAATGAGCAGTTCTTC.

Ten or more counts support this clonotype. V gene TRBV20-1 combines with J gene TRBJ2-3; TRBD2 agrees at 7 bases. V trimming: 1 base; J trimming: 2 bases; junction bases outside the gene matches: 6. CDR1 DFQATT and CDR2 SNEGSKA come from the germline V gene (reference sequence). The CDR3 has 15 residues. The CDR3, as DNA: TGCAGTGCTAGAGCCCCTAGCGGCTACACAGATACGCAGTATTTT. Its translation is CSARAPSGYTDTQYF.

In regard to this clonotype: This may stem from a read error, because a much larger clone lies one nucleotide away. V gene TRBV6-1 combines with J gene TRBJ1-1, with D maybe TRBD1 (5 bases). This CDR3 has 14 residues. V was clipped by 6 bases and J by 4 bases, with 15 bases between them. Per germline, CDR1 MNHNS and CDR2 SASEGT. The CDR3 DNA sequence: TGTGCCAGCAGGTCCAGGGTATTGAGCACTGAAGCTTTCTTT. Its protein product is CASRSRVLSTEAFF.

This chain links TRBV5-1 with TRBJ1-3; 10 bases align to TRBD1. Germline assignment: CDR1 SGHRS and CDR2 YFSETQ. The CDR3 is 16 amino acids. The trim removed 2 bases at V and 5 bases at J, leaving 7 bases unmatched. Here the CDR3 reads CASSFVGTGARNTIYF. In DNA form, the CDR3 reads TGCGCCAGCAGCTTCGTCGGGACAGGGGCGAGAAACACCATATATTTT. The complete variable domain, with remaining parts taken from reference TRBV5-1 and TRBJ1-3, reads KAGVTQTPRYLIKTRGQQVTLSCSPISGHRSVSWYQQTPGQGLQFLFEYFSETQRNKGNFPGRFSGRQFSNSRSEMNVSTLELGDSALYLCASSFVGTGARNTIYFGEGSWLTVV.

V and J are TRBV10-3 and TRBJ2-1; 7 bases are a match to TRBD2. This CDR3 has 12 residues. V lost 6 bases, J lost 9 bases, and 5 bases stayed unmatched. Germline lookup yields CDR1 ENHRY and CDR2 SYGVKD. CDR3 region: CAISAGEGEQFF. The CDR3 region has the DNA TGTGCCATCAGCGCGGGAGAGGGTGAGCAGTTCTTC.

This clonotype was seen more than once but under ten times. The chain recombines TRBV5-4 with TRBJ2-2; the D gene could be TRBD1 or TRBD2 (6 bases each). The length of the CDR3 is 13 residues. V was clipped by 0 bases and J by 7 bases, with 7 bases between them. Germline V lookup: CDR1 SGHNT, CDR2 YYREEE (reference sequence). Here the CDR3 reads CASSLEGGGELFF. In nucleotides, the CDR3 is TGTGCCAGCAGCTTGGAGGGGGGCGGGGAGCTGTTTTTT.

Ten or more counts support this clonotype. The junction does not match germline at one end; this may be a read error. This CDR3 is CSARERGNQPQHF. The CDR3 DNA sequence: TGCAGTGCTCGAGAACGGGGTAATCAGCCCCAGCATTTT. The V and J genes are TRBV20-1 and TRBJ1-5; D remains ambiguous. The CDR3 consists of 13 residues. Germline lookup yields CDR1 DFQATT and CDR2 SNEGSKA (reference sequence).